This T cell receptor (beta chain) was found in a study of blood T cell repertoires in COVID-19. Turning to the study itself: Some COVID-19 samples were acute and others convalescent; all came from the United States, Italy and Spain. T cells, B-cell-depleted T cells, or PBMCs supplied cDNA or gDNA.

This CDR3 region has 17 residues. Germline CDR1 SNHLY, CDR2 FYNNEI. J was trimmed by 0 bases and V by 4 bases; bases with no gene match: 7. Sequencing was performed with immunoSEQ multiplex PCR; in TCRdb, only in-frame clones are kept and a portion is missing. The sample shows about 130,000 clones, around nine tenths of them seen only once. The V call is TRBV2, the J call TRBJ2-3; 10 nucleotides agree with TRBD2. This TCR derives from a man aged 45-65 years with COVID-19, enrolled during active disease. Sequencing was done on a sample of peripheral blood. CDR3 DNA sequence: TGTGCCAGCAGTGTCTCTAGCGGGAGCCTAAGCACAGATACGCAGTATTTT. Translated, it gives CASSVSSGSLSTDTQYF.